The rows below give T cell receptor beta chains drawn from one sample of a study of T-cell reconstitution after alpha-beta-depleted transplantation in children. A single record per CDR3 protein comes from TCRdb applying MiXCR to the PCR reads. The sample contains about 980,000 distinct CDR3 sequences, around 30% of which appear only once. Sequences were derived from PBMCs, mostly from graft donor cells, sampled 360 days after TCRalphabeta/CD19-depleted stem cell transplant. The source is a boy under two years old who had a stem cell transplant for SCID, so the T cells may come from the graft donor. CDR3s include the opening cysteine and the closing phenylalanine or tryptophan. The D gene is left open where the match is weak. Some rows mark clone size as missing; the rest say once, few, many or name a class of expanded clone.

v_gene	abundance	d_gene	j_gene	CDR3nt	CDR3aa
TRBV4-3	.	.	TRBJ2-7	TGCGCCAGCAGCCAGGGGGTGACAGGAACCAGCTCCTACGAGCAGTACTTC	CASSQGVTGTSSYEQYF
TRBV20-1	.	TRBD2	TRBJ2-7	TGCAGTGCTACCGAATTCGGGGGGGAGCAGTACTTC	CSATEFGGEQYF
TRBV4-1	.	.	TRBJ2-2	TGCGCCAGCAGCCAAATCACAGGGAGACAACCGAACACCGGGGAGCTGTTTTTT	CASSQITGRQPNTGELFF
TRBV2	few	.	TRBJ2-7	TGTGCCAGCTCAGCTAGACAATGGGCCTACGAGCAGTACTTC	CASSARQWAYEQYF
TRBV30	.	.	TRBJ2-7	TGTGCCTGGAAGCCGGGACAAACCTCCTACGAGCAGTACTTC	CAWKPGQTSYEQYF
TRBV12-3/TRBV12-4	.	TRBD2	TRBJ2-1	TGTGCCAGCAGTTGGCGGGGGGGATGGTCGGCTGAGCAGTTCTTC	CASSWRGGWSAEQFF
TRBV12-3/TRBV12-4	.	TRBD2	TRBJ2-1	TGTGCCAGCAGCAAGGCGGGGGGGCGAGGGAGTGAGCAGTTCTTC	CASSKAGGRGSEQFF
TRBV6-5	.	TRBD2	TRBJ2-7	TGTGCCAGCAGTTACGAGGGAGGGAGCGAGCAGTACTTC	CASSYEGGSEQYF
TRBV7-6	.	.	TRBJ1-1	TGTGCCAGCAGCTTGGACATTGGGACTGAAGCTTTCTTT	CASSLDIGTEAFF
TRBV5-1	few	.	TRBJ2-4	TGCGCCAGCAGCCCCCTCCCAAGGGGCATTCAGTACTTC	CASSPLPRGIQYF
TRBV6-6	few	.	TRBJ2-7	TGTGCCAGCAGTTACGCAGAGAACTACGAGCAGTACTTC	CASSYAENYEQYF
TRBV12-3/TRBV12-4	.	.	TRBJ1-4	TGTGCCAGCAGTTCAAATAATGAAAAACTGTTTTTT	CASSSNNEKLFF
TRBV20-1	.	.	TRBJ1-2	TGCAGTGCTAGACCTGCCTATGGCTACACCTTC	CSARPAYGYTF
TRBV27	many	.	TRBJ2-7	TGTGCCAGCAGTTTCGGGATGGGGGACCGGCAGTACTTC	CASSFGMGDRQYF
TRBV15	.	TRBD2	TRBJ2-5	TGTGCCACCAGCAGAGTAGCGGGGGCCCAAGAGACCCAGTACTTC	CATSRVAGAQETQYF
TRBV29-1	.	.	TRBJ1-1	TGCAGCGTTGAACTCCCCAGCACTGAAGCTTTCTTT	CSVELPSTEAFF
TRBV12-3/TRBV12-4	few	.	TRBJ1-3	TGTGCCAGCAGTTTAGGCTGGGCCTCTGGAAACACCATATATTTT	CASSLGWASGNTIYF
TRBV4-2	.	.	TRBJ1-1	TGTGCCAGCAGCGCCTGGTCGGGGGGTACTGAAGCTTTCTTT	CASSAWSGGTEAFF
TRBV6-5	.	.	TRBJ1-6	TGTGCCAGCAGTTACAGGGCCTATAATTCACCCCTCCACTTT	CASSYRAYNSPLHF
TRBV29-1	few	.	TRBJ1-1	TGCAGCGTTGGGGGGGGGAGTGAAGCTTTCTTT	CSVGGGSEAFF
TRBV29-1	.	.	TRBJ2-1	TGCAGCGTTGAAGAGGGGGCAGGTAACAATGAGCAGTTCTTC	CSVEEGAGNNEQFF
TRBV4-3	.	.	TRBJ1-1	TGCGCCAGCAGCCAAGTCCGTCAGGGGCTTGAAGCTTTCTTT	CASSQVRQGLEAFF
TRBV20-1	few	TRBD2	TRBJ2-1	TGCAGTGCTAGCCCACCCCGAGCGGGGGGGTACACTGAGCAGTTCTTC	CSASPPRAGGYTEQFF
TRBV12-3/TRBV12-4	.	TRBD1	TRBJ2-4	TGTGCCAGCAGTTTATATTACGTCGGGACAGGGGAAAACCTAGCCAAAAACATTCAGTACTTC	CASSLYYVGTGENLAKNIQYF
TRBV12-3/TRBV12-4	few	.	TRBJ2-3	TGTGCCAGCAAAGGGCAGTTAAGCACAGATACGCAGTATTTT	CASKGQLSTDTQYF
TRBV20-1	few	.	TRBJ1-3	TGCAGTGCTAGAACTGGACAGATCTCTGGAAACACCATATATTTT	CSARTGQISGNTIYF
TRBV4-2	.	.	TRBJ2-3	TGTGCCAGCAGCCAAGATGAAGCACGGTCCCGCACAGATACGCAGTATTTT	CASSQDEARSRTDTQYF
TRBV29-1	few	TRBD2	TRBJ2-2	TGCAGCGTCGCGACTAGCGGGGGTTACACCGGGGAGCTGTTTTTT	CSVATSGGYTGELFF
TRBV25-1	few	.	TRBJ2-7	TGTGCCAGCAGTGCCGGCCCCCAGCTTGGAGAGCAGTACTTC	CASSAGPQLGEQYF
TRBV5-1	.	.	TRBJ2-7	TGCGCCAGCAGGAGGGTTCCCTTCTACGAGCAGTACTTC	CASRRVPFYEQYF
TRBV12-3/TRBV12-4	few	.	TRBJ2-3	TGTGCCACCACCTGGCTTAGCCACACAGATACGCAGTATTTT	CATTWLSHTDTQYF
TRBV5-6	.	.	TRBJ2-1	TGTGCCAGCAGCTTACCGGGACTCGGGAACAATGAGCAGTTCTTC	CASSLPGLGNNEQFF